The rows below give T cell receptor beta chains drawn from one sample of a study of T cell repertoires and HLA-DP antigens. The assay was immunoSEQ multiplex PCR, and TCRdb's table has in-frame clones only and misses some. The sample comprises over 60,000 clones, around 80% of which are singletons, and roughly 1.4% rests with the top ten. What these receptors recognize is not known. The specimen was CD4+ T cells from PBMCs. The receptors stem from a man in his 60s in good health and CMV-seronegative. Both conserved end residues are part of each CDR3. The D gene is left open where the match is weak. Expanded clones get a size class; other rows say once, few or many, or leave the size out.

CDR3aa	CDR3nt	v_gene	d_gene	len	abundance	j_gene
CASRRGQAPNEKLFF	TGTGCCAGCAGGCGCGGACAGGCGCCTAATGAAAAACTGTTTTTT	TRBV2	TRBD1	15	once	TRBJ1-4
CASSSWRGYEQFF	TGTGCCAGCAGCTCCTGGAGGGGTTATGAGCAGTTCTTC	TRBV7-6	NA	13	NA	TRBJ2-1
CASSQGGYQETQYF	TGTGCCAGCAGCCAGGGGGGGTACCAAGAGACCCAGTACTTC	TRBV5-6	NA	14	NA	TRBJ2-5
CASSPTRNTEAFF	TGTGCCAGCAGCCCCACACGGAACACTGAAGCTTTCTTT	TRBV5-6	NA	13	NA	TRBJ1-1
CASSFMLDEQYF	TGTGCCAGCAGCTTTATGCTGGACGAGCAGTACTTC	TRBV7-9	NA	12	NA	TRBJ2-7
CATAQGAPYEQYF	TGTGCCACCGCCCAGGGGGCTCCCTACGAGCAGTACTTC	TRBV21-1	NA	13	NA	TRBJ2-7
CASSRVEGLTEAFF	TGCGCCAGCAGCCGAGTCGAGGGCCTCACTGAAGCTTTCTTT	TRBV4-3	NA	14	NA	TRBJ1-1
CASSSGLRNEAFF	TGTGCCAGCAGCTCGGGATTGAGGAATGAAGCTTTCTTT	TRBV14	NA	13	NA	TRBJ1-1
CASSHATGYEQYF	TGCGCCAGCAGCCATGCGACAGGGTACGAGCAGTACTTC	TRBV4-1	TRBD1	13	NA	TRBJ2-7
CASSRLAGGVLDTQYF	TGTGCCAGCAGCCGACTAGCGGGGGGGGTTTTAGATACGCAGTATTTT	TRBV7-7	TRBD2	16	NA	TRBJ2-3
CASSLAAVKAEAFF	TGCGCCAGCAGCTTGGCTGCAGTGAAGGCTGAAGCTTTCTTT	TRBV5-1	NA	14	NA	TRBJ1-1
CASSEGGWAASGADTQYF	TGTGCCAGCAGTGAAGGGGGGTGGGCCGCTAGCGGGGCAGATACGCAGTATTTT	TRBV6-1	TRBD2	18	once	TRBJ2-3
CASTLRTGGETQYF	TGTGCCAGCACCTTACGGACAGGGGGAGAGACCCAGTACTTC	TRBV6-5	TRBD1	14	once	TRBJ2-5
CASSLGAVSYNEQFF	TGTGCCAGCAGCTTAGGGGCGGTCTCCTACAATGAGCAGTTCTTC	TRBV7-2	NA	15	NA	TRBJ2-1
CASSPRQGTDTQYF	TGTGCCAGCAGCCCGAGACAGGGAACAGATACGCAGTATTTT	TRBV7-9	TRBD1	14	NA	TRBJ2-3
CASSKTGANEKLFF	TGTGCCAGCAGTAAGACAGGGGCTAATGAAAAACTGTTTTTT	TRBV7-9	TRBD1	14	NA	TRBJ1-4
CASSPSTSSGIQYF	TGTGCCAGTAGTCCTTCCACTAGTTCGGGCATTCAGTACTTC	TRBV19	NA	14	NA	TRBJ2-4
CASSLVGTDTQYF	TGCGCCAGCAGTTTAGTGGGCACAGATACGCAGTATTTT	TRBV4-3	NA	13	NA	TRBJ2-3
CASSPLPPGAGANVLTF	TGCGCCAGCAGCCCCCTCCCCCCTGGGGCTGGGGCCAACGTCCTGACTTTC	TRBV5-1	NA	17	NA	TRBJ2-6
CASKVGGFSYEQYF	TGTGCCAGCAAGGTAGGAGGGTTTTCCTACGAGCAGTACTTC	TRBV2	NA	14	NA	TRBJ2-7
CASSPAGQGGYTF	TGCGCCAGCAGCCCCGCCGGACAGGGTGGCTACACCTTC	TRBV5-1	TRBD1	13	NA	TRBJ1-2
CASSAITGGRLEAFF	TGTGCCAGCAGTGCCATAACAGGGGGCCGCCTCGAAGCTTTCTTT	TRBV28	TRBD1	15	NA	TRBJ1-1
CASSRQGNYGYTF	TGTGCCAGTAGTCGTCAGGGGAACTATGGCTACACCTTC	TRBV19	NA	13	NA	TRBJ1-2
CASETGGNGNTIYF	TGTGCCAGCGAAACCGGGGGGAATGGAAACACCATATATTTT	TRBV6-1	NA	14	NA	TRBJ1-3
CASSSTGYEQFF	TGTGCCAGCAGCTCCACAGGGTATGAGCAGTTCTTC	TRBV7-9	NA	12	NA	TRBJ2-1
CASSQGERINSPLHF	TGTGCCAGCAGCCAAGGGGAACGGATTAATTCACCCCTCCACTTT	TRBV14	NA	15	NA	TRBJ1-6
CASSQEGGARNNEQFF	TGCGCCAGCAGCCAAGAGGGAGGCGCTAGGAACAATGAGCAGTTCTTC	TRBV4-1	NA	16	NA	TRBJ2-1
CASSRGQADGYTF	TGTGCCAGCAGCCGCGGACAGGCGGATGGCTACACCTTC	TRBV14	TRBD1	13	few	TRBJ1-2
CASSGSGLRTPQETQYF	TGTGCCAGTAGCGGGTCTGGGCTCCGGACTCCCCAAGAGACCCAGTACTTC	TRBV19	NA	17	NA	TRBJ2-5
CASTLSRGPDTQYF	TGCGCCAGCACCCTCTCACGGGGTCCAGATACGCAGTATTTT	TRBV5-1	NA	14	NA	TRBJ2-3
CASSLRVRLDAFF	TGTGCCAGCAGTCTCAGGGTTAGGCTGGACGCTTTCTTT	TRBV6-5	NA	13	NA	TRBJ1-1
CSARRDTNEKLFF	TGCAGCGCCCGCCGGGACACGAATGAAAAACTGTTTTTT	TRBV29-1	NA	13	NA	TRBJ1-4
CASSDGRATDTQYF	TGTGCCAGCAGTGACGGCAGGGCCACAGATACGCAGTATTTT	TRBV6-4	NA	14	NA	TRBJ2-3
CASSPGGANYGYTF	TGTGCCAGTAGTCCAGGGGGCGCAAACTATGGCTACACCTTC	TRBV19	TRBD1	14	NA	TRBJ1-2
CASSLGSTPNEQFF	TGTGCCAGCAGCTTAGGTAGCACCCCCAATGAGCAGTTCTTC	TRBV7-2	NA	14	NA	TRBJ2-1
CAISEGGSTDTQYF	TGTGCCATCAGTGAAGGGGGGAGCACAGATACGCAGTATTTT	TRBV10-3	NA	14	NA	TRBJ2-3
CASSLVGGGRVYNEQFF	TGTGCCAGCAGCTTAGTGGGGGGCGGGAGAGTCTACAATGAGCAGTTCTTC	TRBV7-2	NA	17	NA	TRBJ2-1
CASSVAPQGAGNEQFF	TGTGCCAGCAGCGTAGCTCCACAGGGGGCGGGCAATGAGCAGTTCTTC	TRBV9	TRBD1	16	NA	TRBJ2-1
CASRGDGNQPQHF	TGTGCCAGCAGGGGGGATGGCAATCAGCCCCAGCATTTT	TRBV2	NA	13	NA	TRBJ1-5
CASVAWGAGNTIYF	TGTGCCAGCGTCGCATGGGGCGCTGGAAACACCATATATTTT	TRBV6-6	NA	14	NA	TRBJ1-3
CAISESLAGSGELFF	TGTGCCATCAGTGAGTCTTTGGCAGGGTCCGGGGAGCTGTTTTTT	TRBV10-3	NA	15	once	TRBJ2-2